The clone carrying this T cell receptor (beta chain) is a singleton in its sample. The source of the sample is a study of T cell changes during pregnancy in multiple sclerosis. Only in-frame clones appear in the TCRdb table, and some are missing; sequencing was by immunoSEQ multiplex PCR. The data hold about 36,000 clones, with around 90% observed a single time. The CDR3 spans 15 residues. Losses at the gene ends were 5 bases for V and 9 bases for J; bases not matched to a gene: 6. Germline CDR1 SGHAT, CDR2 FQDESV (reference sequence). The chain links TRBV11-1 to TRBJ2-2, with 13 bases aligning to TRBD2. This receptor was obtained from a female donor with multiple sclerosis, enrolled in a pregnancy study. This material consisted of CD4+ T cells from peripheral blood mononuclear cells, taken after pregnancy. The CDR3 sequence is CASSQGTSGIRELFF. CDR3 bases: TGTGCCAGCAGCCAAGGGACTAGCGGGATCAGGGAGCTGTTTTTT. The whole variable domain, remainder taken from reference TRBV11-1 and TRBJ2-2, is EAEVAQSPRYKITEKSQAVAFWCDPISGHATLYWYRQILGQGPELLVQFQDESVVDDSQLPKDRFSAERLKGVDSTLKIQPAELGDSAMYLCASSQGTSGIRELFFGEGSRLTVL.